This T cell receptor beta chain was captured by sequencing in a study of blood T cell repertoires in COVID-19. Under the authors' procedure: Amplification with reference gene primers provided the estimates of nucleated cell counts. Data came from immunoSEQ multiplex PCR; TCRdb stores just in-frame clones and leaves some out. That table supplies the V and J calls and clone size; D and trimming were determined from the DNA. The data show approximately 490,000 clones, 87% seen once. The V and J ends lost 0 bases and 6 bases, in that order; junction bases with no gene match: 14. CDR3 length: 19 amino acids. Germline V CDR1 and CDR2: SGHRS, YFSETQ.

Sequenced sample: PBMCs or T cells enriched from blood (not recorded which). The clonotype comes from a woman younger than 35 who had recovered from COVID-19. The rearrangement joins TRBV5-1 to TRBJ2-3; 12 bases align to TRBD1. CDR3 coding DNA: TGCGCCAGCAGCTTGGCCTTTAACTCCGGGACAGGGGGCTCGGATACGCAGTATTTT. Translated: CASSLAFNSGTGGSDTQYF.